This TCR beta chain was captured by sequencing in a study of blood T cell repertoires in COVID-19. Study-level background: Sources were T cells, B-cell-depleted T cells, or PBMCs; the material itself was cDNA or gDNA.

Germline values: CDR1 KGHSY, CDR2 FQNENV. The CDR3 sequence is 14 residues long. Trimming took off 3 bases at V and 5 bases at J, with 13 bases between the two ends. Enrolment of Seattle patients took place during active infection, and they were followed longitudinally. This clone was seen only a few times. Study processing details: It was from reference gene primer amplification that nucleated cell counts were estimated. Sequenced by immunoSEQ multiplex PCR; TCRdb stores in-frame clones only, minus some. That table is the source of V, J and clone size, and D and trimming were worked out from the DNA. The sample lists around 310,000 clones; nearly 90% were seen once.

The V and J genes are TRBV16 and TRBJ1-1, with D perhaps matching TRBD1 (6 bases). Source material: peripheral blood. The source of this sequence is a woman in her 40s with COVID-19, enrolled during active disease. The CDR3 coding sequence is TGTGCCAGCAGCCAGGGTCAGGGGCAGACTGAAGCTTTCTTT. Protein sequence: CASSQGQGQTEAFF.